This entry lists 12 T cell receptor beta chains sequenced from one sample in a study of T cell responses to AZD1222 COVID-19 vaccine. The protocol was immunoSEQ multiplex PCR, while the TCRdb copy is restricted to in-frame clones and leaves out a portion. The sample yields some 120,000 clones, roughly 91% seen once. Sequencing was performed on peripheral blood, taken on day 0 of MenACWY control vaccination. Source of these receptors: an adult in good health.

This chain links TRBV18 with TRBJ1-6, with D unclear. Germline CDR1 is KGHSH and CDR2 is LQKENI. Deletions cut 2 bases from V and 6 bases from J, with 5 bases between. This CDR3 comprises 13 residues. The CDR3 region is CASSPTPNSPLHF. The CDR3, as DNA: TGTGCCAGCTCACCAACACCTAATTCACCCCTCCACTTT.

The chain links TRBV5-1 to TRBJ2-7; D is uncertain. Trimming left V 0 bases short and J 0 bases short, with 7 bases between. The CDR3 has 14 amino acids. Germline V gene lookup returns CDR1 SGHRS and CDR2 YFSETQ. CDR3 DNA: TGCGCCAGCAGCTTGGGTGGGCCCTCCTACGAGCAGTACTTC. It is translated as CASSLGGPSYEQYF. The whole variable domain, remainder taken from reference TRBV5-1 and TRBJ2-7, is KAGVTQTPRYLIKTRGQQVTLSCSPISGHRSVSWYQQTPGQGLQFLFEYFSETQRNKGNFPGRFSGRQFSNSRSEMNVSTLELGDSALYLCASSLGGPSYEQYFGPGTRLTVT.

This clone has just one count. The chain combines TRBV4-1 with TRBJ2-3; TRBD1 is a possible D gene (6 bases). Trimming removed 4 bases from V and 0 bases from J, with 17 bases in between. The CDR3 runs to 17 residues. In germline, CDR1 is MGHRA, CDR2 YSYEKL. In DNA form, the CDR3 reads TGCGCCAGCAGCCCCCCCGCGACGACAGGTAGCACAGATACGCAGTATTTT. This encodes CASSPPATTGSTDTQYF.

The chain employs TRBV28 and TRBJ2-2; TRBD2 matches at 10 bases. Germline V CDR1 and CDR2: MDHEN, SYDVKM. The CDR3 totals 16 residues. V shed 0 bases and J 4 bases; nucleotides not matched to a gene: 2. The CDR3 protein is CASSLWVAGGTGELFF. The CDR3 DNA sequence: TGTGCCAGCAGTTTATGGGTAGCGGGGGGCACCGGGGAGCTGTTTTTT. Together with reference TRBV28 and TRBJ2-2, the CDR3 gives the full variable domain: DVKVTQSSRYLVKRTGEKVFLECVQDMDHENMFWYRQDPGLGLRLIYFSYDVKMKEKGDIPEGYSVSREKKERFSLILESASTNQTSMYLCASSLWVAGGTGELFFGEGSRLTVL.

The rearrangement links TRBV7-2 to TRBJ2-1; D gene ambiguous. The CDR3 runs 16 residues. Germline V lookup: CDR1 SGHTA, CDR2 FQGNSA. Between the trimmed V and J ends, which lost 5 bases and 2 bases, there was a span of 16 bases. CDR3 DNA: TGTGCCAGCAGCCCCCGGACCGATGCCGCCTACAATGAGCAGTTCTTC. It codes for CASSPRTDAAYNEQFF.

J is TRBJ2-7 and V is TRBV5-4, with D perhaps TRBD1 (6 bases). Germline lookup yields CDR1 SGHNT and CDR2 YYREEE (reference sequence). Trimming left V 0 bases short and J 11 bases short, with 15 bases between. There are 13 residues in the CDR3. CDR3 region: CASSLDRVKREYV. DNA of the CDR3: TGTGCCAGCAGCTTGGACAGGGTGAAGAGAGAGTACGTC.

This chain links TRBV27 with TRBJ1-4, with D perhaps TRBD1 (5 bases). Trimming took off 5 bases at V and 11 bases at J, with 24 bases between the two ends. This CDR3 is built from 16 residues. The germline CDR1 and CDR2 sequences are MNHEY and SMNVEV (reference sequence). The CDR3 loop reads CASSRMTLGEEWKLFF. In DNA form, the CDR3 reads TGTGCCAGCAGTAGAATGACCCTGGGGGAGGAGTGGAAACTGTTTTTT.

The chain recombines TRBV7-8 with TRBJ2-2; no firm D call. CDR1 SGHVS and CDR2 FQNEAQ come from the germline V gene. This CDR3 spans 15 amino acids. The V and J ends lost 2 bases and 6 bases respectively, with 13 bases between them. CDR3 in amino acids: CASSLPWDFAGELFF. As DNA, the CDR3 is TGTGCCAGCAGCTTACCTTGGGATTTCGCCGGGGAGCTGTTTTTT. Variable domain in full (rest from reference TRBV7-8 and TRBJ2-2): GAGVSQSPRYKVAKRGQDVALRCDPISGHVSLFWYQQALGQGPEFLTYFQNEAQLDKSGLPSDRFFAERPEGSVSTLKIQRTQQEDSAVYLCASSLPWDFAGELFFGEGSRLTVL.

The chain carries TRBV6-1 and TRBJ1-6; D gene ambiguous. Trimming took 1 base from V and 2 from J, leaving 6 bases between them. CDR1 MNHNS and CDR2 SASEGT come from the germline V gene. CDR3 length: 15 amino acids. CDR3 amino acids: CASSEGVTYNSPLHF. The CDR3 nucleotides read TGTGCCAGCAGTGAAGGGGTGACCTATAATTCACCCCTCCACTTT.

The gene calls are TRBV7-2 and TRBJ2-6; D remains unclear. Trimming stripped 2 bases from V and 4 bases from J, with 6 bases between. Germline V CDR1 and CDR2: SGHTA, FQGNSA. The CDR3 length is 14 residues. CDR3 loop: CASSLPRGANVLTF. As DNA, the CDR3 is TGTGCCAGCAGCTTACCACGCGGGGCCAACGTCCTGACTTTC.

V and J are TRBV28 and TRBJ2-7; the match to TRBD1 covers 8 bases. This CDR3 spans 11 amino acids. Germline V gene sequence: CDR1 MDHEN, CDR2 SYDVKM. V lost 7 bases and J lost 5; bases outside the gene matches: 1. This CDR3 reads CASTDRDEQYF. CDR3 DNA: TGTGCCAGCACGGACAGGGACGAGCAGTACTTC. Based on the CDR3 plus reference TRBV28 and TRBJ2-7, the full variable domain is DVKVTQSSRYLVKRTGEKVFLECVQDMDHENMFWYRQDPGLGLRLIYFSYDVKMKEKGDIPEGYSVSREKKERFSLILESASTNQTSMYLCASTDRDEQYFGPGTRLTVT.

In its sample, this clone was seen once. J is TRBJ2-3 and V is TRBV2; 11 bases are a match to TRBD2. This CDR3 is 15 amino acids long. CDR1 and CDR2 from the germline V gene are SNHLY and FYNNEI. Trimming took 2 bases from V and 4 from J; bases not matched to a gene: 2. The CDR3: CASSETSGSADTQYF. The CDR3 DNA sequence: TGTGCCAGCAGTGAAACTAGCGGGAGTGCAGATACGCAGTATTTT.